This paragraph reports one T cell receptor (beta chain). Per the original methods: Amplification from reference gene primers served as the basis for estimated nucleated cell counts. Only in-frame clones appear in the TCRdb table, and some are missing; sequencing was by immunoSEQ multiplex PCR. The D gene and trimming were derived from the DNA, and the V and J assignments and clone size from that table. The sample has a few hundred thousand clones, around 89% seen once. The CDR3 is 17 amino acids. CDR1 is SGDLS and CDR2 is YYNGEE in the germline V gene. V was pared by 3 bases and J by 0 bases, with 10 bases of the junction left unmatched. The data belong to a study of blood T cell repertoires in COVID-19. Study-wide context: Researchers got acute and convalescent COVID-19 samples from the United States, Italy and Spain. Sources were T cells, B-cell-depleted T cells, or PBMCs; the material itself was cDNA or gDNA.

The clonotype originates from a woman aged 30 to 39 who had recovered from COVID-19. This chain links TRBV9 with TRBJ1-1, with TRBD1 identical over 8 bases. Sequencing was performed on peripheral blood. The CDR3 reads CASSAEDRANMNTEAFF. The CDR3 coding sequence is TGTGCCAGCAGCGCGGAGGACAGGGCGAACATGAACACTGAAGCTTTCTTT.